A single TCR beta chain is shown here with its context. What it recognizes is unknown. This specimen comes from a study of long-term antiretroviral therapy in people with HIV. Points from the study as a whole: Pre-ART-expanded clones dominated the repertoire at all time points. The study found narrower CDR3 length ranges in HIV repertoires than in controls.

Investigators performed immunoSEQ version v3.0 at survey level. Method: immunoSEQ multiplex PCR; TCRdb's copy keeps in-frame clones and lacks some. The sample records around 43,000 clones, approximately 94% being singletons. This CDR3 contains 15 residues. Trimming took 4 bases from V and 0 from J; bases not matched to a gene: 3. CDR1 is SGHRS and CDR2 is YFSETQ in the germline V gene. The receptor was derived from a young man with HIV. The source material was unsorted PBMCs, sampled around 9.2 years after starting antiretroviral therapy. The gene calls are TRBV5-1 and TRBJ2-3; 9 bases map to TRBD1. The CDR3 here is CASSKGTGSTDTQYF. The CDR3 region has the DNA TGCGCCAGCAGCAAAGGGACAGGGAGCACAGATACGCAGTATTTT.